This TCR beta chain was identified during a study of neoadjuvant anti-PD-1 for oral cavity cancer. Time point specified: after neoadjuvant nivolumab, at surgical resection. Blood cells were analyzed directly, without culture or expansion. Clones were read by immunoSEQ multiplex PCR, and TCRdb kept only the in-frame ones, dropping some. The profile covers over 14,000 clones, with 65% to 80% appearing a single time and 3.2% taken by the ten largest. The receptor was derived from a person between 40 and 80 years old with oral cavity squamous cell carcinoma. This specimen was PBMCs, taken after nivolumab (anti-PD-1) treatment.

CDR3 region: CASSIAGEISTQYF. The CDR3 bases are TGTGCCAGTAGTATCGCAGGGGAAATTTCTACGCAGTATTTT. The rearrangement joins TRBV19 to TRBJ2-3, with D possibly matching TRBD1 (6 bases). The ends were cut back, 3 bases at V and 8 bases at J, with 15 bases in the middle. The CDR3 spans 14 residues. The germline V gene has CDR1 LNHDA and CDR2 SQIVND (reference sequence).